This T cell receptor (beta chain) was obtained from a study of OX40 agonist ivuxolimab in advanced cancers. Study overall: Administration of intravenous ivuxolimab to patients occurred every 2 weeks at 0.01 to 10 mg/kg. The group had a mean age of 60 years, ranged from about 20 to 79, and was approximately 81% male. Study observations and caveats: Several nonresponders also turned out to have low normalized T-cell clonal expansion.

This CDR3 has 15 amino acids. J gave up 1 base and V 0 bases, and 4 bases lay outside the gene matches. Germline V CDR1 and CDR2: GTSNPN, SVGIG (reference sequence). On this clone: Its antigen is unknown.

The protocol was immunoSEQ multiplex PCR, while the TCRdb copy is restricted to in-frame clones and leaves out a portion. The table has 11,000 or so clones, 86% seen once. This chain links TRBV30 with TRBJ2-7; 9 bases are a match to TRBD1. The TCR comes from an adult with an advanced solid tumor such as melanoma, head and neck, liver or kidney cancer. The sequencing here drew on CD4+ or CD8+ T cells sorted from blood, taken in a trial of the OX40 agonist ivuxolimab. The chain's CDR3 is CAWSVPTGGSYEQYF. The CDR3 bases are TGTGCCTGGAGTGTACCGACAGGGGGGTCCTACGAGCAGTACTTC.